The source of this T cell receptor (beta chain) is a study of shared clonotypes between healthy human individuals. Naive CD8 populations comprised CD45RO-negative cells positively selected for CCR7, excluding terminally differentiated effector memory CD45RA+ cells. The donors, healthy adults who were HIV-negative, had experienced no recent acute infections or vaccinations. Deletions cut 3 bases from V and 2 bases from J, with 11 bases between. CDR1 is KGHSH and CDR2 is LQKENI in the germline V gene. The CDR3 is 15 amino acids. Notes on the study in general: Richness estimates generally favored naive over memory subsets.

The authors split each subset's genomic DNA evenly across several immunoSEQ plates. Measured with immunoSEQ multiplex PCR; TCRdb has only the in-frame clones, and not every one. The data show millions of clones, 93% seen once. In the case of this clone: Its antigen remains unidentified.

The sample was naive CD8+ T cells from PBMCs. The chain couples TRBV18 to TRBJ2-1; no firm D call. This sequence was found in a man younger than 35 in good health. Some clones in this sample may be carry-over from other donors' samples. The CDR3 sequence: CASSPVRSTYNEQFF. The CDR3 coding sequence is TGTGCCAGCTCACCGGTAAGATCCACCTACAATGAGCAGTTCTTC.